These 3 T cell receptor beta chains share one sample of origin, sequenced in a study of identical twins. TCRdb re-analysed the 5' RACE reads in MiXCR, keeping a single row per CDR3 protein. This table holds more than 600,000 distinct CDR3 sequences, roughly 18% found once. These data were also reused for a study on T cells expressing NK-cell markers.

Sequenced material: PBMCs. Every receptor here comes from a woman younger than 35 in good health.

The rearrangement uses TRBV12-3 or TRBV12-4 and TRBJ1-6; D gene uncertain. The CDR3 is 13 amino acids. V lost 3 bases and J lost 14, with 14 bases in between. DNA of the CDR3: TGTGCCAGCAGTTTTTCCCCGGCGGGTGCCCTCCACTTT. Its protein product is CASSFSPAGALHF.

The DNA for the CDR3 is TGCGCCAGCAGCCCGGTGGCAGGGAGCAGAGGGAGCTCCTACGAGCAGTACTTC. It encodes CASSPVAGSRGSSYEQYF. The chain employs TRBV5-1 and TRBJ2-7, with D possibly called TRBD1 or TRBD2 (5 bases each). CDR1 and CDR2 (germline): SGHRS, YFSETQ. Trimming stripped 4 bases from V and 0 bases from J, with 23 bases between. This CDR3 has 18 residues.

The chain joins TRBV20-1 to TRBJ1-5, with TRBD1 matching over 8 bases. CDR3 size: 14 residues. The germline V gene encodes CDR1 DFQATT and CDR2 SNEGSKA (reference sequence). The ends lost 2 bases at V and 9 bases at J; junction bases unmatched: 9. This chain's CDR3 is CSARSDRATGPQHF. The CDR3 region has the DNA TGCAGTGCTAGATCGGACAGGGCGACGGGGCCCCAGCATTTT.